The next 2 T cell receptor beta chains were all read from a single sample in a study of CD8+CD57+ T cells in acquired aplastic anemia. Patients sequenced had flow cytometry evidence of CD8+CD57+ cell expansion. Genomic DNA acted as the template from which TCR beta VDJ combination and CDR3 sequence profiling were carried out. TCRdb analysed the reads with MiXCR anew, one entry per CDR3 protein. The table has about 150,000 distinct CDR3 sequences, less than 50% seen once. The sample comprised sorted CD4+, CD8+, or CD8+CD57+ T cells (not recorded which) from PBMCs. All receptors derive from a human donor with aplastic anemia.

There are many counts of this clonotype. This chain connects TRBV2 to TRBJ2-1; TRBD1 aligns across 8 bases. The germline V gene encodes CDR1 SNHLY and CDR2 FYNNEI. The CDR3 has 15 residues. Trimming cost V 5 bases and J 8 bases; bases outside gene matches: 11. The CDR3 DNA reads as TGTGCCAGCAGTTACTCCGGACAGGGCATCGATGAGCAGTTCTTC. Its protein product is CASSYSGQGIDEQFF. The whole variable domain, filled in from reference TRBV2 and TRBJ2-1, reads EPEVTQTPSHQVTQMGQEVILRCVPISNHLYFYWYRQILGQKVEFLVSFYNNEISEKSEIFDDQFSVERPDGSNFTLKIRSTKLEDSAMYFCASSYSGQGIDEQFFGPGTRLTVL.

The CDR3 bases are TGCAGCGTTGTAATGGCGGGGGGTACCTACGAGCAGTACTTC. Translated, it gives CSVVMAGGTYEQYF. The chain is built from TRBV29-1 and TRBJ2-7; 8 bases fit TRBD2. The germline CDR1 and CDR2 sequences are SQVTM and ANQGSEA. The CDR3 totals 14 residues. V lost 4 bases and J lost 2; bases outside the gene matches: 7.